This T cell receptor beta chain was captured by sequencing in a study of regulatory T cells in long-lasting Graves disease. TCR beta libraries were built with iRepertoire HTBI primers and Arm-PCR of CDR3 regions. Authors' processing steps: Sample data revealed about 60 TRBV and 12 to 15 TRBJ segments. In TCRdb, the multiplex PCR reads were re-called with MiXCR into one record per CDR3 protein. TCRdb, not the original authors, processed these V and J calls. The sample contains around 460,000 distinct CDR3 sequences, around a fifth of which appear only once. Indicated time point: persistent/refractory GD, antithyroid drugs over 5 years with positive TRAb. RNA extracted from PBMCs served as the sequencing template. Comments on this clonotype: Antigen specificity is unknown.

Study-wide results and limits: Persistent Graves' cases showed lower TCR diversity than newly diagnosed cases.

Sequencing was performed on peripheral blood mononuclear cells (PBMCs), taken when the disease was refractory, from a patient treated with antithyroid drugs. The clonotype originates from a female donor with Graves disease.

CDR3 sequence (DNA): TGCAGCGTTGTTCGGGGGAGCACAGATACGCAGTATTTT. This translates into CSVVRGSTDTQYF. This chain uses TRBV29-1 with TRBJ2-3; the D gene is possibly TRBD2 (6 bases). Germline V gene sequence: CDR1 SQVTM, CDR2 ANQGSEA. The CDR3 spans 13 residues. Trimming removed 4 bases from V and 0 bases from J, with 8 bases in between.